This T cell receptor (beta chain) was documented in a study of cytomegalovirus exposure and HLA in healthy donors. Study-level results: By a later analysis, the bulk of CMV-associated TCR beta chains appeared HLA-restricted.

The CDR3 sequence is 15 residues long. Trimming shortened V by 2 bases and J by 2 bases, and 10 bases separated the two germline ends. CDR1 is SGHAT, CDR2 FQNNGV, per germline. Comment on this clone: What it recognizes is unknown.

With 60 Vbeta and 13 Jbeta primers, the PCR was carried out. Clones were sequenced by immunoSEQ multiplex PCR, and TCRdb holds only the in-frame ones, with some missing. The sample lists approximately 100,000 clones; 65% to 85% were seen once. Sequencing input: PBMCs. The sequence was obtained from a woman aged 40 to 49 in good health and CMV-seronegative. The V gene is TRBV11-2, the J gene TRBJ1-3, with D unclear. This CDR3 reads CASSLFRGTGNTIYF. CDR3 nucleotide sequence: TGTGCCAGCAGCTTATTTCGGGGTACTGGAAACACCATATATTTT.